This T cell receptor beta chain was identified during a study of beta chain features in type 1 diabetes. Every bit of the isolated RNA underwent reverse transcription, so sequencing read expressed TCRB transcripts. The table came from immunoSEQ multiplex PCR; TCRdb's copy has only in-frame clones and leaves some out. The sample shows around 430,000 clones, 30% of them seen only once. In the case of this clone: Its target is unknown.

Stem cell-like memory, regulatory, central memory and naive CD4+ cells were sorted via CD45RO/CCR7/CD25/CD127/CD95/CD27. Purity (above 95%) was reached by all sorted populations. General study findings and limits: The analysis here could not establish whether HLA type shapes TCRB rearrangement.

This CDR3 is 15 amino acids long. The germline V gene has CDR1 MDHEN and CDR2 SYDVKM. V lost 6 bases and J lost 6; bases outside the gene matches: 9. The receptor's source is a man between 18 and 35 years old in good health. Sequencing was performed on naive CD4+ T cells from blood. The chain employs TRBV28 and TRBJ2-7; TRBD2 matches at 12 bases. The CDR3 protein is CASRGTSGFVREQYF. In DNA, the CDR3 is TGTGCCAGCAGGGGGACTAGCGGGTTCGTTCGCGAGCAGTACTTC.